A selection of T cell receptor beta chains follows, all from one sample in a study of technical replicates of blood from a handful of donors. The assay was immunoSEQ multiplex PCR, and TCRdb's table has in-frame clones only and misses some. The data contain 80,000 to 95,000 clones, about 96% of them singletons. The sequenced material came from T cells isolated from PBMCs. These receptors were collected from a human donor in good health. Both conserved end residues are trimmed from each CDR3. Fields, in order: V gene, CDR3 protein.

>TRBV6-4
ASSENPSTSGYT
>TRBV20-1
SARVPPLQY
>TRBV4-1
ASSQGQGATEAF
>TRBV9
ASSVGQATLEQY
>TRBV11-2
ASSLLAGPHEQY
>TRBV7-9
ASSLGDRVRDEKLF
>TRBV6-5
ASSWTSGRNTQY
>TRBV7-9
ASSPQGGRVEQF
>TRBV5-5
ASSREGQGLGGYT
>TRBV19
ATSMEGAFADTQY
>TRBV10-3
ATGRTGETQY
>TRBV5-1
ASSLDLPYEQY
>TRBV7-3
ASSHTGNTGELF
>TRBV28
ASSLEGRDYGYT
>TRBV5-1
ASSLVQGGYGYT
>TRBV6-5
ASRRDRGFTEAF
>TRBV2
ASRARTGIQETQY
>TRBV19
ASSITGQNTEAF
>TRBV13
ASKRGLNTGELF
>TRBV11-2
ASSRWRDTEAF
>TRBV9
ASSADPGHYYNEQF
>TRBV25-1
ASSEQDEKLF
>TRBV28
ASSLLSRGLSYEQY
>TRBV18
ASSPRTSVNTGELF
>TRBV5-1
ATRQGGDTEAF
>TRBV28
ASSLKAGLLYEQY
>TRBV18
ASSRTRQGAYNEQF
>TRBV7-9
ASSPTSGGNTQY
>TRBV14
ASSSLRWGLEKGGTDTQY
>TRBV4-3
ASSQEQGSINQPQH
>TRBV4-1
ASSQVLRTSGRGEQY
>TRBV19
ARTGTGGSGNTIY
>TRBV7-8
ASSLASGGSADTQY
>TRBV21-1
ASSFWDRADGYT
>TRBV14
ASRQAGGNTIY
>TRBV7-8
ASSDRTGGIDGYT
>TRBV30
AWSATETSEEQY
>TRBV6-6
ASSPGESNQPQH
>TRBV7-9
ASSLIGLAGAADTQY
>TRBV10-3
AISARDLSSYEQY